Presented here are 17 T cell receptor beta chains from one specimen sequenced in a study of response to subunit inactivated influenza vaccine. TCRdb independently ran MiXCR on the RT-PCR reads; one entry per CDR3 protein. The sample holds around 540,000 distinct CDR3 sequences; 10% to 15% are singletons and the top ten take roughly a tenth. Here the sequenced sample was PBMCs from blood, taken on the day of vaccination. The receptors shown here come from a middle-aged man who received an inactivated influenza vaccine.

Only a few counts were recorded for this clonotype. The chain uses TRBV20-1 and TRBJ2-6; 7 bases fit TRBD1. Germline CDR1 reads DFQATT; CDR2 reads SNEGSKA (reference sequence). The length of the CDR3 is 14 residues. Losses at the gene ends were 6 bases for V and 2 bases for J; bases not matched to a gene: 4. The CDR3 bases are TGCAGTGCGTACGACAGGGCTGGGGCCAACGTCCTGACTTTC. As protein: CSAYDRAGANVLTF.

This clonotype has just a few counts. This CDR3 is CASSLGGRDTEAFF. CDR3 nucleotides: TGTGCCAGCAGTTTAGGGGGGAGAGACACTGAAGCTTTCTTT. The V and J genes are TRBV28 and TRBJ1-1, with D possibly being TRBD1 (5 bases). CDR1 is MDHEN and CDR2 is SYDVKM in the germline V gene. V lost 2 bases, J lost 3 bases, and 10 bases lay in between. This CDR3 contains 14 residues. Together with reference TRBV28 and TRBJ1-1, the CDR3 gives the full variable domain: DVKVTQSSRYLVKRTGEKVFLECVQDMDHENMFWYRQDPGLGLRLIYFSYDVKMKEKGDIPEGYSVSREKKERFSLILESASTNQTSMYLCASSLGGRDTEAFFGQGTRLTVV.

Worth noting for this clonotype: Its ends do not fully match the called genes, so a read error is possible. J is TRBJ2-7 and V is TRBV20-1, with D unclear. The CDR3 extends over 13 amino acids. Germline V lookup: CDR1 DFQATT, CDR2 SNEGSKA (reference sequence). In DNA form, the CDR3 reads TGCAGTGCTAGAGATCCGGTAGGGTCCAAAGGCCACTTC. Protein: CSARDPVGSKGHF.

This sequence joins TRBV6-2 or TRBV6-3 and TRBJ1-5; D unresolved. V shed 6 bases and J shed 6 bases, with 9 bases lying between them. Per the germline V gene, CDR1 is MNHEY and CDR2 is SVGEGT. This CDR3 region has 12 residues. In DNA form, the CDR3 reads TGTGCCAGCAGGGCCCCGGCTCAGCCCCAGCATTTT. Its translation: CASRAPAQPQHF.

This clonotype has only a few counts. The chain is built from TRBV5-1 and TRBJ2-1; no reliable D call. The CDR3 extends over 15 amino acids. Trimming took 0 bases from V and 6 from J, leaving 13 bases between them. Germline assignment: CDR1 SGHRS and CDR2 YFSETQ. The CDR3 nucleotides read TGCGCCAGCAGCTTGGACGCCGGAGTAACCAATGAGCAGTTCTTC. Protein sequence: CASSLDAGVTNEQFF. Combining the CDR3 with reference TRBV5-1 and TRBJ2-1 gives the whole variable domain KAGVTQTPRYLIKTRGQQVTLSCSPISGHRSVSWYQQTPGQGLQFLFEYFSETQRNKGNFPGRFSGRQFSNSRSEMNVSTLELGDSALYLCASSLDAGVTNEQFFGPGTRLTVL.

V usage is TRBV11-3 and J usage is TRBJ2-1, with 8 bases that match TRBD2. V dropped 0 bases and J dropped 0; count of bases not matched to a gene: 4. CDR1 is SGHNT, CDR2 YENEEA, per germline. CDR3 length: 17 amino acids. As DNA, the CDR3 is TGTGCCAGCAGCTTAGAAGGTAGCGGGACCTCCTACAATGAGCAGTTCTTC. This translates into CASSLEGSGTSYNEQFF.

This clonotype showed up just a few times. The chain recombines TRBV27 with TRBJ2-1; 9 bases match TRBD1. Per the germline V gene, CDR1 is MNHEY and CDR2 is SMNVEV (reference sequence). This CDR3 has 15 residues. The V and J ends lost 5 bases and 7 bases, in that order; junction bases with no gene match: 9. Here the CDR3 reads CASSPGQGIVNEQFF. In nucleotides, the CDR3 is TGTGCCAGCAGTCCCGGACAGGGGATTGTGAATGAGCAGTTCTTC.

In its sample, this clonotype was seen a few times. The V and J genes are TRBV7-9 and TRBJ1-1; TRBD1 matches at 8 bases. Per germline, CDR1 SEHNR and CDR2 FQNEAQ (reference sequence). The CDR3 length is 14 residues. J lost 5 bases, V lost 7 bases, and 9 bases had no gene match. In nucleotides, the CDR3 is TGTGCCAGCACCCTAGACAGGGGAATGACTGAAGCTTTCTTT. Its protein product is CASTLDRGMTEAFF. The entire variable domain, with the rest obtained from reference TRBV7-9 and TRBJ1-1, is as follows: DTGVSQNPRHKITKRGQNVTFRCDPISEHNRLYWYRQTLGQGPEFLTYFQNEAQLEKSRLLSDRFSAERPKGSFSTLEIQRTEQGDSAMYLCASTLDRGMTEAFFGQGTRLTVV.

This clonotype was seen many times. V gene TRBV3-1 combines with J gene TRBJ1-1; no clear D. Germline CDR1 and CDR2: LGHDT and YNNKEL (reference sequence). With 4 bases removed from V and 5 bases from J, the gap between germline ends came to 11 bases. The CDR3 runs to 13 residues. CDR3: CASSLDSRTEAFF. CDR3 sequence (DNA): TGTGCCAGCAGCCTCGACTCCAGGACTGAAGCTTTCTTT.

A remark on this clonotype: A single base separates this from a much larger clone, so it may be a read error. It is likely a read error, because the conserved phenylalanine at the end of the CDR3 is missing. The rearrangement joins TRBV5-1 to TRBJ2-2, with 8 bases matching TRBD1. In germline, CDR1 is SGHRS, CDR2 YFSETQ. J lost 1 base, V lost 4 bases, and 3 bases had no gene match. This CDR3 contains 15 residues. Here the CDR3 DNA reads TGCGCCAGCAGCCCTGGGACAGGGAACACCGGGGAGCTGTTTCTT. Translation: CASSPGTGNTGELFL.

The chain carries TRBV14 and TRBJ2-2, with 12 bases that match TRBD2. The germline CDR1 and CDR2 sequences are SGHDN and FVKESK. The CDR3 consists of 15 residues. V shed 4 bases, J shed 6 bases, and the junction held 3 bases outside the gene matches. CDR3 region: CASSPLAGGPGELFF. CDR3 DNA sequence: TGTGCCAGCAGCCCACTAGCGGGGGGCCCCGGGGAGCTGTTTTTT.

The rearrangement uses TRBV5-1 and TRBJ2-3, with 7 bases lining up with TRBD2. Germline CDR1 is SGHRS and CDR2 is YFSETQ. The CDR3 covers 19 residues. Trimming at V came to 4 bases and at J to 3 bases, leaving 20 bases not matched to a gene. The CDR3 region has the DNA TGCGCCAGCAGCCGACTCGGGACTAATGTTCGGGGTTTGACAGATACGCAGTATTTT. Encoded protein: CASSRLGTNVRGLTDTQYF.

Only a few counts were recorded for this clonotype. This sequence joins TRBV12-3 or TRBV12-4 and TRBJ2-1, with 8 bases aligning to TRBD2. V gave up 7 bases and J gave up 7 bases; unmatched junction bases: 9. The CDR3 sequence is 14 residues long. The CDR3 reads CASTAGLDLNEQFF. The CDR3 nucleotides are TGTGCCAGCACCGCGGGACTAGACTTAAATGAGCAGTTCTTC.

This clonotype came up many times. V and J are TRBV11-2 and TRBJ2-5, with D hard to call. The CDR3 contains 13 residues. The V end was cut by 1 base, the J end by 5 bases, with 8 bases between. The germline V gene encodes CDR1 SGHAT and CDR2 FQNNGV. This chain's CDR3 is CASSLGQYETQYF. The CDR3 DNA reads TGTGCCAGCAGCTTAGGGCAGTACGAGACCCAGTACTTC.

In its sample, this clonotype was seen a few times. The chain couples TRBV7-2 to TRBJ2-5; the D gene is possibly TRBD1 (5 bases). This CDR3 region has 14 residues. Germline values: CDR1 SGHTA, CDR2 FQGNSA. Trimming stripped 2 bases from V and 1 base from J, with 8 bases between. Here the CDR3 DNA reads TGTGCCAGCAGCTTAAGCAGGGTCCAAGAGACCCAGTACTTC. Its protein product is CASSLSRVQETQYF.

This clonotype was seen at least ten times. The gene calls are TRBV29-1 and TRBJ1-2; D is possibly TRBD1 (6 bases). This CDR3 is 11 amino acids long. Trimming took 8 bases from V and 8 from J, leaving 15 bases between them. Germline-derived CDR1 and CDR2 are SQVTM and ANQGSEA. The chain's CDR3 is CSLGDNTGYTF. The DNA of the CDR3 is TGCAGCCTTGGGGACAACACGGGCTACACCTTC.

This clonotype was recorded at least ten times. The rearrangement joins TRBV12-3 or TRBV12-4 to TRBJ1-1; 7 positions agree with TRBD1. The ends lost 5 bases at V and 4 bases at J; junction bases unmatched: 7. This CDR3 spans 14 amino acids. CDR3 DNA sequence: TGTGCCAGCAGTGTTACAGGGGCGTCCACTGAAGCTTTCTTT. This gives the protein CASSVTGASTEAFF.